This T cell receptor (beta chain) was sequenced during a study of untreated major depressive disorder. The assay was immunoSEQ multiplex PCR, and TCRdb's table has in-frame clones only and misses some. The sample has about 19,000 clones, about 85% seen once; the top ten hold less than 1%. For sex, age, current smoking status and body mass index, every depressed patient had a pairwise-matched non-depressed control. No major medical conditions, Axis I/II comorbidities, regular medication, or illicit drugs. The sequence came from a woman in her twenties or thirties in good health. The sample was CD4+ T cells from PBMCs.

The CDR3 DNA reads as TGTGCCAGCAGTGCGGGAGAGTCCTACGAGCAGTACTTC. Amino acids: CASSAGESYEQYF. V usage is TRBV6-1 and J usage is TRBJ2-7; D is perhaps TRBD2 (6 bases). Looked up from germline, CDR1 is MNHNS and CDR2 is SASEGT. The ends were cut back, 4 bases at V and 1 base at J, with 8 bases in the middle. This CDR3 spans 13 amino acids.